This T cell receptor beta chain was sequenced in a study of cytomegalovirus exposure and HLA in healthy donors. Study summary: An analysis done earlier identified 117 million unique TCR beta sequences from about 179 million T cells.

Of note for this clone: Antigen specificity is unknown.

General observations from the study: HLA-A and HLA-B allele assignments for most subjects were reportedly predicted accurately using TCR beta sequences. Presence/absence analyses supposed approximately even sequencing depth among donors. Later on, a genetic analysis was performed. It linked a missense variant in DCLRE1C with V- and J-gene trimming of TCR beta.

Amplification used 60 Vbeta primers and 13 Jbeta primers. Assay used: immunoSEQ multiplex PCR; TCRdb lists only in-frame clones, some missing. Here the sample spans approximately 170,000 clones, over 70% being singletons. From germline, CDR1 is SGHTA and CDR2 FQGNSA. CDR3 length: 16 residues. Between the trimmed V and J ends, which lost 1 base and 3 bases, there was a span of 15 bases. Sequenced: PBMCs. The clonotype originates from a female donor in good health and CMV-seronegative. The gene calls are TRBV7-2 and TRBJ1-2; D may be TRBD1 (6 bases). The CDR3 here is CASSLGAGQGYYGYTF. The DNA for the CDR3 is TGTGCCAGCAGCTTAGGCGCGGGCCAGGGGTACTATGGCTACACCTTC.